This is a list of T cell receptor beta chains from one sample in a study of human T cells and chemical hapten exposure. Each CDR3 protein gets one entry after TCRdb re-called the RACE reads with MiXCR. Of 150,000 to 200,000 distinct CDR3 sequences in the sample, 30% were seen once. This specimen was whole blood, taken in connection with sensitization to the hapten diphenylcyclopropenone (DPC). The receptors come from a woman younger than 45 with alopecia areata. Some clones in this sample may be carry-over from other donors' samples. Each CDR3 is given with its conserved first and last residue. Size is omitted from some rows. Given values are once, few, many or a class for expanded clones.

clone_size j_call cdr3_length v_call cdr3_aa
NA TRBJ1-2 12 TRBV29-1 CSVWSGEGGYTF
NA TRBJ1-4 13 TRBV29-1 CSVGRDSQEKLFF
NA TRBJ1-1 13 TRBV4-1 CASTPVMNTEAFF
many TRBJ1-2 15 TRBV4-3 CASSQDSGSNYGYTF
NA TRBJ2-7 14 TRBV29-1 CSVAPRTGEAEQYF
NA TRBJ2-1 19 TRBV18 CASCQRQTTSGGSRAEQFF
few TRBJ1-1 17 TRBV6-2/TRBV6-3 CASSSGRTGFMNTEAFF
NA TRBJ1-2 12 TRBV27 CASPSAAYGYTF
NA TRBJ2-3 12 TRBV6-5 CASSMSSDTQYF
NA TRBJ1-1 13 TRBV6-5 CASQLQGWGEAFF
few TRBJ1-2 15 TRBV28 CASSYGTGGAYGYTF
NA TRBJ2-2 16 TRBV6-2/TRBV6-3 CASRRSGTSGAGELFF
NA TRBJ2-7 15 TRBV7-2 CASSLLAGGLYEQYF
few TRBJ2-1 14 TRBV28 CASSFGLAYNEQFF
few TRBJ1-1 14 TRBV29-1 CSVPRQGADTEAFF
NA TRBJ2-2 14 TRBV4-2 CASSQGTDTGELFF
NA TRBJ1-1 13 TRBV20-1 CSARRSGHPEAFF
NA TRBJ1-4 13 TRBV28 CASSTPANEKLFF
NA TRBJ1-2 14 TRBV28 CASSFTGARYGYTF
NA TRBJ1-1 15 TRBV28 CASTILLGGGTEAFF
once TRBJ2-2 16 TRBV7-9 CASSLASQFSTGELFF
NA TRBJ1-1 13 TRBV29-1 CSGERGLGTEAFF
few TRBJ2-5 13 TRBV28 CASSSPPQETQYF
few TRBJ2-1 15 TRBV6-2/TRBV6-3 CATTLAGGAYNEQFF
NA TRBJ1-2 13 TRBV5-1 CASSSGTEHGYTF
few TRBJ1-2 15 TRBV29-1 CSVQTGTGLPNGYTF
few TRBJ2-5 18 TRBV7-2 CASSLAVAGARYQETQYF
many TRBJ2-5 10 TRBV7-9 CASSLQTQYF
NA TRBJ1-4 14 TRBV29-1 CSVVGTTTNEKLFF
NA TRBJ2-5 13 TRBV11-2 CASSSAHQETQYF
NA TRBJ2-7 17 TRBV18 CASSPNPPSGTTYEQYF
few TRBJ2-2 14 TRBV27 CASRSGVVTGELFF
NA TRBJ2-4 16 TRBV19 CASTPRGHEGKNIQYF
NA TRBJ1-1 15 TRBV10-3 CATTQTGQSNTEAFF
NA TRBJ1-1 13 TRBV3-1 CASSYLRGTEAFF
NA TRBJ2-7 16 TRBV18 CASSHVKGAKPYEQYF
few TRBJ1-1 12 TRBV28 CASSLQGRGGFF
NA TRBJ1-5 12 TRBV29-1 CSVGSIDQPQHF
NA TRBJ2-7 13 TRBV28 CASRGGYYYEQYF
NA TRBJ1-6 15 TRBV7-2 CASSPRQGAISPLHF
NA TRBJ2-7 14 TRBV3-1 CASSQDIGTYEQYF